This TCR beta chain was sequenced during a study of T cells in Graves' hyperthyroidism and ophthalmopathy. Study-level results: In the blood, most expanded thyroid clonotypes above 0.001 appeared as well.

This clonotype was observed at least ten times. The antigen remains undetermined. Germline loops: CDR1 MNHNS, CDR2 SASEGT. This CDR3 has 15 amino acids. V shed 8 bases and J shed 2 bases, with 19 bases lying between them. The source material, RNA transcripts, was used to amplify TCR beta CDR3 regions. Initially, a first-round RT-PCR of the TCR CDR3 employed the HTBI primer set. Using its own MiXCR run on the multiplex PCR reads, TCRdb lists one record per CDR3 protein. The table records 350,000 to 400,000 distinct CDR3 sequences, approximately 13% of them present only once. The specimen sequenced was blood. The source is a woman between 55 and 75 years old with Graves' hyperthyroidism. The chain carries TRBV6-1 and TRBJ2-7; weak D call: TRBD1 (6 bases). The CDR3 nucleotides read TGTGCCAGCCTCAGACCGGGACAAGGGGCCTACGAGCAGTACTTC. Its translation is CASLRPGQGAYEQYF.